Shown below are 5 T cell receptor beta chains from a single sample sequenced in a study of shared clonotypes between healthy human individuals. Here immunoSEQ multiplex PCR was the method, and the copy in TCRdb shows in-frame clones only, minus some. There are about 2 million clones in the sample; roughly 94% occur only once, and about 1.1% lies in the top ten. Naive CD8 cells, CD45RO-negative and positively selected for CCR7, excluded terminally differentiated effector memory CD45RA+ cells. What was sequenced was naive CD8+ T cells sorted from blood. Receptors were obtained from a man aged 18-30 years in good health.

This clone occurred once. The rearrangement uses TRBV19 and TRBJ1-6, with D maybe TRBD1 (5 bases). Germline CDR1 and CDR2: LNHDA and SQIVND (reference sequence). The CDR3 runs to 13 residues. V was clipped by 7 bases and J by 7 bases, with 11 bases between them. The CDR3 region has the DNA TGTGCCAGTACCCTCGGACACAATTCACCCCTCCACTTT. Amino acid sequence: CASTLGHNSPLHF.

This clone appeared a single time. The J gene is TRBJ2-2, the V gene TRBV5-1, with D perhaps matching TRBD1 (6 bases). The germline V and J ends were trimmed by 2 bases and 2 bases, with 13 bases remaining between them. The CDR3 is 16 residues long. The V gene's germline CDR1 is SGHRS and CDR2 YFSETQ. The CDR3 nucleotides are TGCGCCAGCAGCTTCCCGGACAGCGTTAACACCGGGGAGCTGTTTTTT. Encoded protein: CASSFPDSVNTGELFF.

The chain has TRBV4-3 and TRBJ2-5; D may be TRBD2 (7 bases). CDR3 length equals 18 residues. In germline, CDR1 is LGHNA, CDR2 YSLEER. V lost 1 base to trimming and J lost 3 bases, with 21 bases between them. CDR3 coding DNA: TGCGCCAGCAGCCAAGGAGTGCGGAAGGGGGAGGGCGAAGAGACCCAGTACTTC. This encodes CASSQGVRKGEGEETQYF.

This rearrangement joins TRBV11-2 to TRBJ2-7; a possible D gene is TRBD2 (5 bases). This CDR3 region has 16 residues. Trimming left V 5 bases short and J 3 bases short, with 20 bases between. Germline CDR1 is SGHAT and CDR2 is FQNNGV. The CDR3 loop is CASSPETKRTYYEQYF. The CDR3, as DNA: TGTGCCAGCAGCCCCGAAACAAAAAGGACTTACTACGAGCAGTACTTC.

This chain uses TRBV13 with TRBJ1-2, with D maybe TRBD1 (6 bases). The germline V gene has CDR1 PRHDT and CDR2 FYEKMQ (reference sequence). This CDR3 is built from 15 residues. Trimming removed 5 bases from V and 0 bases from J, with 13 bases in between. The CDR3 reads CASSPEQGANYGYTF. The CDR3 coding sequence is TGTGCCAGCAGCCCCGAACAGGGAGCTAACTATGGCTACACCTTC.